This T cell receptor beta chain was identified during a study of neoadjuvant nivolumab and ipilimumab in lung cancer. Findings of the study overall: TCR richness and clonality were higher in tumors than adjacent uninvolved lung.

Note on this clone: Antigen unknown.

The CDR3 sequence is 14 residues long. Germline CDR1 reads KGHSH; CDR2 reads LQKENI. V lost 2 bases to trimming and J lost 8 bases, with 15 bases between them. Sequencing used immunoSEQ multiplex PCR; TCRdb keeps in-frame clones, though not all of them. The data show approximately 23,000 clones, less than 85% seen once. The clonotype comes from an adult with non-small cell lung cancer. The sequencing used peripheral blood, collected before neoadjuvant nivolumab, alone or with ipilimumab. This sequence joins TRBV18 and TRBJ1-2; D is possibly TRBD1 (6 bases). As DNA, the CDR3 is TGTGCCAGCTCACCATACAGGGATATGGGCGGCTACACCTTC. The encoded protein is CASSPYRDMGGYTF.